The clone carrying this T cell receptor (beta chain) has more than one count but fewer than ten. As yet, its antigen is unknown. This sample stems from a study of post-analysis software for immune sequencing data. Whole-study findings and limits: Patients used a handful of TRBV segments, including TRBV5-6, TRBV5-1 and TRBV20-1, more often than controls. Samples from one preparation batch, clustered by F measure, grouped strongly together. When compared against controls, multiple sclerosis patients showed significantly lower normalized Chao1 diversity.

Trimming shortened V by 0 bases and J by 3 bases, and 12 bases separated the two germline ends. In germline, CDR1 is SGHRS, CDR2 YFSETQ. The CDR3 loop spans 15 amino acids. Included in the TCR beta cDNA libraries were unique molecular identifiers. Input of roughly 0.95 to 11 million T cells yielded 550,000 or so cDNA molecules. TCRdb processed the PCR reads anew with MiXCR; each CDR3 protein has one entry. The data show approximately 730,000 distinct CDR3 sequences, around 45% seen once. The source material was blood. The chain links TRBV5-1 to TRBJ2-5; a weak D match, TRBD2 (5 bases). This receptor was taken from a girl between 10 and 17 years old with multiple sclerosis. DNA for the CDR3: TGCGCCAGCAGCTTGGACAGTCGGCGGGAAGAGACCCAGTACTTC. This translates into CASSLDSRREETQYF.